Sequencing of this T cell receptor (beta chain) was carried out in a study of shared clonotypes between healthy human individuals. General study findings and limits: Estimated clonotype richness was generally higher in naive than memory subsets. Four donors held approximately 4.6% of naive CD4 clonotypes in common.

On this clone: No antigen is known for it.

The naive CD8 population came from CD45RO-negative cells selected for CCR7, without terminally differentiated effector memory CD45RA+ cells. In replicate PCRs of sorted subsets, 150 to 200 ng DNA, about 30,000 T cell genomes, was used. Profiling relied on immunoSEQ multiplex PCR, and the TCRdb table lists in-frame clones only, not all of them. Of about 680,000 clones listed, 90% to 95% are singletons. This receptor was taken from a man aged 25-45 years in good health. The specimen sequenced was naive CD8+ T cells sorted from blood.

CDR3 loop: CASSPIPKLPVGTQYF. CDR3 DNA sequence: TGTGCCAGCAGCCCTATACCTAAATTACCGGTAGGGACCCAGTACTTC. The V call is TRBV7-9, the J call TRBJ2-5; D uncertain. The CDR3 spans 16 residues. Germline assignment: CDR1 SEHNR and CDR2 FQNEAQ (reference sequence). V was clipped by 5 bases and J by 7 bases, with 23 bases between them.